The 7 T cell receptor beta chains reported below all come from one sample, sequenced in a study of T-cell memory formation after mild COVID-19. TCRdb recomputed calls from the 5' RACE reads with MiXCR, one row per CDR3 protein. The sample yields 350,000 to 450,000 distinct CDR3 sequences, around 27% seen once. Sequenced sample: PBMCs or a T cell subset sorted from them (not recorded which). Receptors were obtained from an adult woman who had mild COVID-19 (a few samples of this study predate the infection). Cell type and time point are not known.

This clonotype was observed a few times. The CDR3 DNA follows: TGTGCCAGCAGCGCAGGGGTTGGTCCTGGCTACACCTTC. Translating gives CASSAGVGPGYTF. This rearrangement joins TRBV9 to TRBJ1-2; a weak D match, TRBD1 (6 bases). CDR1 SGDLS and CDR2 YYNGEE come from the germline V gene. Trimming stripped 3 bases from V and 7 bases from J, with 13 bases between. This CDR3 has 13 residues.

The genes are TRBV5-6 and TRBJ2-1; D is possibly TRBD1 (6 bases). Germline V gene lookup returns CDR1 SGHDT and CDR2 YYEEEE. V lost 1 base to trimming and J lost 6 bases, with 11 bases between them. This CDR3 has 14 residues. DNA for the CDR3: TGTGCCAGCAGCTTGATTGCAGGGGCCAATGAGCAGTTCTTC. This encodes CASSLIAGANEQFF.

This clonotype occurred a few times. This rearrangement joins TRBV29-1 to TRBJ2-1; D is ambiguous. V was clipped by 0 bases and J by 9 bases, with 9 bases between them. The CDR3 spans 12 residues. Looked up from germline, CDR1 is SQVTM and CDR2 is ANQGSEA. CDR3 DNA: TGCAGCGTTGAAGAAGCCCCCCCTGAGCAGTTCTTC. Amino acid sequence: CSVEEAPPEQFF.

The V call is TRBV27, the J call TRBJ1-4, with 7 bases identical to TRBD1. CDR3 length: 18 residues. J gave up 10 bases and V 0 bases, and 17 bases lay outside the gene matches. CDR1 and CDR2 from the germline V gene are MNHEY and SMNVEV (reference sequence). The CDR3 loop is CASSLSPPTGTVGGKLFF. In DNA form, the CDR3 reads TGTGCCAGCAGTTTATCGCCGCCGACAGGGACAGTGGGGGGAAAACTGTTTTTT.

The chain recombines TRBV29-1 with TRBJ2-1; D possibly corresponds to TRBD1 (6 bases). Germline assignment: CDR1 SQVTM and CDR2 ANQGSEA. The CDR3 totals 14 residues. With 1 base removed from V and 4 bases from J, the gap between germline ends came to 11 bases. CDR3 nucleotide sequence: TGCAGCGTTGAAGCAGGGGCCATATACAATGAGCAGTTCTTC. It encodes CSVEAGAIYNEQFF.

This clonotype was seen a few times. V and J are TRBV9 and TRBJ2-1; 7 bases line up with TRBD2. Germline CDR1 reads SGDLS; CDR2 reads YYNGEE. Unmatched junction bases numbered 10, after V lost 6 bases and J lost 4 bases. The CDR3 contains 15 residues. The CDR3 loop reads CASTLMGGSYNEQFF. The CDR3 DNA reads as TGTGCCAGCACCCTAATGGGCGGGAGTTACAATGAGCAGTTCTTC.

This rearrangement joins TRBV5-6 to TRBJ1-2, with D unclear. The V gene's germline CDR1 is SGHDT and CDR2 YYEEEE. This CDR3 comprises 14 residues. The V gene lost 0 bases and the J gene lost 4 bases, with 10 bases spanning the gap. CDR3 residues: CASSLAGKGYGYTF. DNA of the CDR3: TGTGCCAGCAGCTTGGCCGGGAAAGGCTATGGCTACACCTTC.